This TCR beta chain was identified in a study of control samples from healthy donors and cancer patients. Trimming stripped 5 bases from V and 8 bases from J, with 15 bases between. CDR3 length: 13 residues. TCRdb keeps only in-frame clones here, not all; method: immunoSEQ multiplex PCR. The sample shows about 100,000 clones, roughly 93% of them seen only once. The table lists this clone with a count of one. Material: blood. This chain joins TRBV12-3 or TRBV12-4 and TRBJ1-2, with no clear D. This clonotype was sampled from a man aged 18 to 35 in good health. CDR3 amino acids: CASSVAGSGGYTF. CDR3 sequence (DNA): TGTGCCAGCAGTGTGGCTGGGTCGGGCGGCTACACCTTC.